A single sample gave rise to the 3 T cell receptor beta chains below, sequenced in a study of shared clonotypes between healthy human individuals. TCRdb's table, derived via immunoSEQ multiplex PCR, lists solely in-frame clones and lacks some. The table lists about 700,000 clones, roughly 94% of them singletons. CD8 cells regarded as naive lacked CD45RO, were positively chosen for CCR7, and omitted terminally differentiated effector memory CD45RA+ cells. Sample: naive CD8+ T cells sorted from blood. Receptors originate from a man aged 30-40 years in good health.

This chain uses TRBV9 with TRBJ2-1; D ambiguous. Germline CDR1 reads SGDLS; CDR2 reads YYNGEE. The CDR3 has 16 amino acids. V dropped 4 bases and J dropped 0 bases, with 14 bases sitting between them. CDR3 in amino acids: CASSPPRTSSYNEQFF. The CDR3 nucleotides are TGTGCCAGCAGCCCTCCTCGGACGAGCTCCTACAATGAGCAGTTCTTC.

The gene calls are TRBV28 and TRBJ1-5; D is possibly TRBD1 (6 bases). Per the germline V gene, CDR1 is MDHEN and CDR2 is SYDVKM. The ends were cut back, 6 bases at V and 6 bases at J, with 18 bases in the middle. CDR3 length: 15 amino acids. Written as DNA, the CDR3 is TGTGCCAGCAGCCACAGGGACGGACCCGTTCAGCCCCAGCATTTT. Encoded protein: CASSHRDGPVQPQHF. The full variable domain, with the rest looked up from reference TRBV28 and TRBJ1-5, is DVKVTQSSRYLVKRTGEKVFLECVQDMDHENMFWYRQDPGLGLRLIYFSYDVKMKEKGDIPEGYSVSREKKERFSLILESASTNQTSMYLCASSHRDGPVQPQHFGDGTRLSIL.

This chain links TRBV28 with TRBJ2-3; TRBD1 matches at 8 bases. The trim removed 5 bases at V and 4 bases at J, leaving 14 bases unmatched. The length of the CDR3 is 17 residues. CDR1 MDHEN and CDR2 SYDVKM come from the germline V gene. The CDR3 region is CASSPGQVWGWSDTQYF. The CDR3 region has the DNA TGTGCCAGCAGTCCGGGACAGGTATGGGGTTGGTCAGATACGCAGTATTTT.